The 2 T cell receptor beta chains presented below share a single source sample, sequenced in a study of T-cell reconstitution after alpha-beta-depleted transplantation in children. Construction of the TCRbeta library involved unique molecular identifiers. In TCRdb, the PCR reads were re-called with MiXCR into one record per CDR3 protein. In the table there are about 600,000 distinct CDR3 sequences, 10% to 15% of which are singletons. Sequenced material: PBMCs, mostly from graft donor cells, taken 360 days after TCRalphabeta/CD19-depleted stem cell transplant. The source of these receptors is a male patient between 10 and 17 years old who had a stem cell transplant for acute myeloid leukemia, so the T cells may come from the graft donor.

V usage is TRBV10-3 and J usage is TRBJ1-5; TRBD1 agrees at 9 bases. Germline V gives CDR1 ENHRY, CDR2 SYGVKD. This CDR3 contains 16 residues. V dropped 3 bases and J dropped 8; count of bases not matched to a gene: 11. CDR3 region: CAISESGTGFREPQHF. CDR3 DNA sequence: TGTGCCATCAGTGAATCCGGGACAGGGTTTAGGGAGCCCCAGCATTTT.

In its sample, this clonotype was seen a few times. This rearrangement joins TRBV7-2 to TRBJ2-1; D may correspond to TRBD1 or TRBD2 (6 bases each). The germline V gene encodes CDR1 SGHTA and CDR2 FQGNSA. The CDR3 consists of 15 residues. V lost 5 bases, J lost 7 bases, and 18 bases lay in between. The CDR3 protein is CASSLQGLLGNEQFF. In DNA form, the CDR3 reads TGTGCCAGCAGCCTACAGGGACTCCTAGGAAATGAGCAGTTCTTC.